One T cell receptor (beta chain) is described in this entry. This entry is derived from a study of technical replicates of blood from a handful of donors. The assay was immunoSEQ multiplex PCR, and TCRdb's table has in-frame clones only and misses some. Of about 82,000 clones listed, over 90% are singletons. V was trimmed by 1 base and J by 2 bases, leaving 7 bases between them. CDR3 size: 13 residues. Looked up from germline, CDR1 is SGHKS and CDR2 is YYEKEE (reference sequence). The sequenced material came from T cells isolated from PBMCs. V gene TRBV5-5 combines with J gene TRBJ2-7; unclear D gene. The origin of this receptor is a human donor in good health. The CDR3 protein is CASSLKLPYEQYF. DNA for the CDR3: TGTGCCAGCAGCTTGAAGCTCCCCTACGAGCAGTACTTC.